Listed here is a single TCR beta chain. The target antigen is unknown. At one end the junction does not follow the germline gene, possibly because of a read error. TCR beta cDNA was reverse-transcribed from roughly 520 ng of total RNA. The reaction used a constant-region primer and ProtoScript II reverse transcriptase. Investigators got TCR beta libraries out of three nested multiplex PCR rounds, done with slightly modified ARM-PCR. With TRBV1-TRBV30 forward primers and a C-beta reverse primer, the first two PCR rounds were run for approximately 10 cycles each. TCRdb called the multiplex PCR reads again in MiXCR, with one record for every CDR3 protein. The table includes about 200,000 distinct CDR3 sequences, around three fifths detected once. The entry originates in a study of tumor-infiltrating lymphocytes in primary liver carcinoma. Study background: Patients' primary liver carcinoma was surgically resected. Study-level findings and limits: Compared with tumor region pairs, tumor-adjacent and tumor-blood pairs overlapped less.

CDR3 length: 15 amino acids. Blood RNA was derived from unsorted whole blood, and germline DNA was extracted too. The J gene is TRBJ2-3, the V gene TRBV12-3 or TRBV12-4; D is unresolved. The TCR originated in a woman in her sixties or seventies with primary liver carcinoma and hepatitis B virus infection. What was sequenced was peripheral blood. The CDR3 nucleotides are TGTACCAGCAGTTGTGGCCTGGAGAGGACAGATACGCAGTATTTT. This codes for CTSSCGLERTDTQYF.